Listed below are T cell receptor beta chains from one sample, sequenced in a study of blood T cell repertoires in COVID-19. Repertoires were generated with immunoSEQ multiplex PCR, while TCRdb's copy carries only in-frame clones and drops some. Of some 90,000 clones listed, about 86% are singletons. Sequencing was carried out using peripheral blood. Receptors were obtained from an elderly man with active or convalescent COVID-19. Both conserved end residues are trimmed from each CDR3. Each record gives: J gene, V gene, CDR3 protein.

TRBJ2-1 | TRBV5-6 | ASSLPGGTYNEQF
TRBJ1-1 | TRBV7-8 | ASSRDRIANTEAF
TRBJ2-7 | TRBV19 | ASSTTGTGVYEQY
TRBJ2-2 | TRBV7-6 | ASSRQGNTGELF
TRBJ2-2 | TRBV7-2 | ASRKDKNTGELF
TRBJ1-1 | TRBV28 | ASSLSASTVNTEAF
TRBJ2-2 | TRBV9 | ASSVSSSRTQGELF
TRBJ2-3 | TRBV27 | ASSLSARGRADTQY
TRBJ1-5 | TRBV12-3/TRBV12-4 | ASSVDRVQPQH
TRBJ2-7 | TRBV20-1 | SAIQGDRKY
TRBJ2-3 | TRBV7-9 | ASSLAGTSGIGDTQY
TRBJ1-2 | TRBV4-2 | ASSQESDRNQAPLSYGYT
TRBJ2-1 | TRBV5-1 | ASSLTAGSYNEQF
TRBJ2-1 | TRBV7-2 | ASSSRSYNEQF
TRBJ2-7 | TRBV7-2 | ASSQGLATGQY
TRBJ1-5 | TRBV5-1 | ASSLTTGQPQH
TRBJ1-3 | TRBV5-1 | ASSETGSGNTIY
TRBJ1-1 | TRBV4-3 | ASSQEGTGPTEAF
TRBJ2-1 | TRBV19 | ASGQQGGTGEQF
TRBJ1-1 | TRBV28 | ASSPRVGTTEAF
TRBJ1-5 | TRBV7-8 | ASSHNRGSGQPQH
TRBJ2-7 | TRBV20-1 | SASWLKFTGQGSYEQY
TRBJ2-7 | TRBV9 | ASSVGGTGGQEQY
TRBJ2-1 | TRBV4-2 | ASSLDKSSYNEQF
TRBJ1-4 | TRBV10-2 | ASRETGRGEKLF
TRBJ2-2 | TRBV7-2 | ASTKALGTGELF
TRBJ1-2 | TRBV25-1 | ASSLPGTTLGYGYT
TRBJ2-1 | TRBV6-6 | ASISTRIHNEQF
TRBJ2-7 | TRBV29-1 | SVRGFSEQY
TRBJ2-3 | TRBV18 | ASEGASDTQY